This T cell receptor (beta chain) was documented in a study of blood T cell repertoires in COVID-19. Study as a whole: The United States, Italy and Spain supplied acute and convalescent COVID-19 samples. In each case, the material was cDNA or gDNA derived from T cells, B-cell-depleted T cells, or PBMCs.

The CDR3 length is 14 residues. Trimming left V 0 bases short and J 5 bases short, with 8 bases between. Per the germline V gene, CDR1 is LGHDT and CDR2 is YNNKEL (reference sequence). This clone was detected only a few times. Original analysis: Amplification of reference gene primers provided the estimated nucleated cell counts. Data came from immunoSEQ multiplex PCR; TCRdb stores just in-frame clones and leaves some out. The V and J calls and clone size come from that table; D and trimming were worked out from the DNA. The sample contains more than 120,000 clones, approximately 90% of which appear only once.

The rearrangement joins TRBV3-1 (or the pseudogene TRBV3-2) to TRBJ1-5; D gene uncertain. Sequencing was carried out using peripheral blood. The receptor comes from a woman aged 45-60 years with active or convalescent COVID-19. The CDR3 reads CASSQDGVDQPQHF. The CDR3 nucleotides read TGTGCCAGCAGCCAAGACGGGGTGGATCAGCCCCAGCATTTT.